The 14 T cell receptor beta chains listed next were all sequenced from one sample in a study of blood T cell repertoires in COVID-19. Here immunoSEQ multiplex PCR was the method, and the copy in TCRdb shows in-frame clones only, minus some. The top ten clones hold approximately 3.8% of a sample with hundreds of thousands of clones, 85% of them seen once. Sequencing used peripheral blood. The receptors were gathered from a woman aged 50 to 65 with active or convalescent COVID-19.

This clone was seen repeatedly, ten times or more. The rearrangement joins TRBV2 to TRBJ1-5; 11 bases fit TRBD1. The germline V gene encodes CDR1 SNHLY and CDR2 FYNNEI. This CDR3 is built from 17 residues. The V gene end was trimmed by 5 bases and the J gene end by 1 base; junction bases not matched to a gene: 7. The CDR3 spells CASSWTGGAGSNQPQHF. The CDR3, as DNA: TGTGCCAGCAGTTGGACAGGGGGCGCCGGGAGCAATCAGCCCCAGCATTTT.

A few counts support this clone. This chain connects TRBV14 to TRBJ1-3, with D perhaps TRBD1 (6 bases). The germline gives CDR1 SGHDN, CDR2 FVKESK. Trimming cost V 8 bases and J 8 bases, with 10 bases left between them. The CDR3 runs 11 residues. The CDR3 region has the DNA TGTGCCAGCGGTTGGGGGCACACCATATATTTT. This sequence encodes CASGWGHTIYF.

Many counts were recorded for this clone. The chain links TRBV10-2 to TRBJ2-7, with a tentative D call TRBD2 (6 bases). The length of the CDR3 is 13 residues. V was trimmed by 5 bases and J by 7 bases, leaving 15 bases between them. Looked up from germline, CDR1 is WSHSY and CDR2 is SAAADI. This chain's CDR3 is CASSLAAGREQYF. CDR3 nucleotide sequence: TGCGCCAGCAGTCTCGCTGCGGGGCGAGAGCAGTACTTC.

V gene TRBV11-2 combines with J gene TRBJ2-1, with 10 bases matching TRBD2. This CDR3 is 17 amino acids long. V shed 3 bases and J 3 bases; nucleotides not matched to a gene: 8. CDR1 and CDR2 (germline): SGHAT, FQNNGV. Here the CDR3 reads CASSLGPGLADYNEQFF. The CDR3 region has the DNA TGTGCCAGCAGCTTGGGCCCCGGACTAGCGGACTACAATGAGCAGTTCTTC.

The rearrangement joins TRBV6-5 to TRBJ2-7, with 13 bases matching TRBD2. CDR1 is MNHEY, CDR2 SVGAGI, per germline. V shed 6 bases, J shed 5 bases, and the junction held 7 bases outside the gene matches. The CDR3 is made up of 15 amino acids. The CDR3 protein is CASSDTSGRAHEQYF. The CDR3 DNA is TGTGCCAGCAGCGATACTAGCGGGAGGGCCCACGAGCAGTACTTC.

The rearrangement uses TRBV12-3 or TRBV12-4 and TRBJ2-4, with 8 bases aligning to TRBD1. V gave up 6 bases and J gave up 4 bases; unmatched junction bases: 2. CDR3 length: 13 amino acids. The CDR3 loop reads CASSRTGKNIQYF. In nucleotides, the CDR3 is TGTGCCAGCAGCCGGACAGGGAAAAACATTCAGTACTTC.

The CDR3 nucleotides are TGTGCCAGCAGCTCCCCTGGGGTAGCGTCCCTGGGTGAGCAGTTCTTC. Its protein product is CASSSPGVASLGEQFF. The rearrangement joins TRBV7-9 to TRBJ2-1, with D perhaps matching TRBD2 (5 bases). Germline V gene data show CDR1 as SEHNR and CDR2 as FQNEAQ (reference sequence). The CDR3 length is 16 residues. Trimming cost V 4 bases and J 9 bases, with 22 bases left between them.

The rearrangement links TRBV3-1 (or the pseudogene TRBV3-2) to TRBJ2-1; tentative D call: TRBD2 (5 bases). Between the trimmed V and J ends, which lost 0 bases and 1 base, there was a span of 13 bases. The CDR3 consists of 17 residues. Germline V CDR1 and CDR2: LGHDT, YNNKEL (reference sequence). CDR3 sequence: CASSQDPGRRSYNEQFF. In nucleotides, the CDR3 is TGTGCCAGCAGCCAAGATCCGGGAAGGCGGTCCTACAATGAGCAGTTCTTC.

The chain is built from TRBV11-2 and TRBJ1-1; no firm D call. Germline V gene data show CDR1 as SGHAT and CDR2 as FQNNGV. The CDR3 runs to 15 residues. Trimming pared 0 bases from V and 0 bases from J, leaving 8 bases between. The CDR3 DNA sequence: TGTGCCAGCAGCTTAGAACCAGGCATGAACACTGAAGCTTTCTTT. As protein: CASSLEPGMNTEAFF. Looking up the rest from reference TRBV11-2 and TRBJ1-1 gives the full variable domain: EAGVAQSPRYKIIEKRQSVAFWCNPISGHATLYWYQQILGQGPKLLIQFQNNGVVDDSQLPKDRFSAERLKGVDSTLKIQPAKLEDSAVYLCASSLEPGMNTEAFFGQGTRLTVV.

The J gene is TRBJ1-1, the V gene TRBV27; the match to TRBD1 covers 8 bases. Germline V gene data show CDR1 as MNHEY and CDR2 as SMNVEV (reference sequence). Unmatched junction bases numbered 6, after V lost 2 bases and J lost 7 bases. The CDR3 sequence is 14 residues long. DNA for the CDR3: TGTGCCAGCAGTTTAATCGTCGGGACAGGTGAAGCTTTCTTT. Its translation: CASSLIVGTGEAFF.

This clone was seen once. The gene calls are TRBV6-5 and TRBJ2-7; D possibly corresponds to TRBD1 (6 bases). V was cut by 2 bases and J by 3 bases, with 17 bases left in between. The germline V gene encodes CDR1 MNHEY and CDR2 SVGAGI. This CDR3 region has 16 residues. CDR3: CASSYKSTGFGYEQYF. The CDR3 DNA is TGTGCCAGCAGTTACAAGTCCACAGGGTTTGGCTACGAGCAGTACTTC.

The rearrangement links TRBV7-6 to TRBJ2-2; 9 bases fit TRBD2. The CDR3 totals 15 residues. Germline V lookup: CDR1 SGHVS, CDR2 FNYEAQ. After removal of 5 bases from V and 7 bases from J, the junction contained 8 bases not matched to a gene. CDR3 sequence reads: CASSPLAGTGGELFF. In DNA form, the CDR3 reads TGTGCCAGCAGCCCTCTAGCGGGAACTGGCGGGGAGCTGTTTTTT.

V and J are TRBV6-1 and TRBJ2-7; D remains ambiguous. This CDR3 has 11 amino acids. The ends were cut back, 1 base at V and 8 bases at J, with 6 bases in the middle. Looked up from germline, CDR1 is MNHNS and CDR2 is SASEGT. The CDR3 here is CASSEVSQQYF. Written as DNA, the CDR3 is TGTGCCAGCAGTGAAGTATCCCAGCAGTACTTC.

The chain uses TRBV7-2 and TRBJ1-6, with D uncertain. Per the germline V gene, CDR1 is SGHTA and CDR2 is FQGNSA. Between the trimmed V and J ends, which lost 5 bases and 14 bases, there was a span of 16 bases. The CDR3 has 13 residues. This CDR3 is CASSTQHGRALHF. The CDR3 DNA sequence: TGTGCCAGCAGCACCCAACACGGGAGGGCCCTCCACTTT.